What follows are 20 T cell receptor beta chains derived from one specimen sequenced in a study of post-analysis software for immune sequencing data. The study's findings and limits: TRBV5-6, TRBV5-1 and TRBV20-1 were among several TRBV segments more frequent in patients than controls.

Unique molecular identifiers were built into the TCR beta cDNA libraries. TCRdb reprocessed the PCR reads via MiXCR and lists one record per CDR3 protein. The sample has over 300,000 distinct CDR3 sequences; approximately 38% are singletons. These receptors lack a known antigen. The sequencing sample was made of blood. These TCRs come from a girl under 18 with multiple sclerosis.

About this clonotype itself: The junction departs from germline at one end; a sequencing error may be responsible. J is TRBJ2-3 and V is TRBV7-7, with a weak D call TRBD2 (6 bases). Germline CDR1 and CDR2: SSHAT and FNYEAQ (reference sequence). This CDR3 has 15 residues. CDR3 in DNA: TGTGCTAGCAGCTTCCCCCGGGGGTTCACAGATACGCAGTATTTT. The encoded protein is CASSFPRGFTDTQYF.

This chain connects TRBV25-1 to TRBJ2-5; D gene unclear. CDR1 is MGHDK, CDR2 SYGVNS, per germline. Between the trimmed V and J ends, which lost 4 bases and 4 bases, there was a span of 4 bases. This CDR3 has 11 residues. The CDR3 DNA sequence: TGTGCCAGCAGTGTTTTAGAGACCCAGTACTTC. Protein product: CASSVLETQYF.

The genes are TRBV5-8 and TRBJ2-2; D possibly corresponds to TRBD1 (6 bases). V gave up 4 bases and J gave up 0 bases, with 7 bases separating them. Looked up from germline, CDR1 is SGHTS and CDR2 is YDEGEE. CDR3 length: 14 amino acids. Written as DNA, the CDR3 is TGTGCCAGCAGCCGACAGGCGAACACCGGGGAGCTGTTTTTT. Translated: CASSRQANTGELFF.

The table lists this clonotype with a few counts. The genes are TRBV7-9 and TRBJ1-1; a possible D gene is TRBD1 (6 bases). Between the trimmed V and J ends, which lost 2 bases and 6 bases, there was a span of 13 bases. Per germline, CDR1 SEHNR and CDR2 FQNEAQ (reference sequence). The CDR3 consists of 14 residues. The CDR3 here is CASSLREGDAEAFF. As DNA, the CDR3 is TGTGCCAGCAGCTTACGGGAGGGGGACGCTGAAGCTTTCTTT.

In this sample, this clonotype turned up a few times. The chain links TRBV6-2 or TRBV6-3 to TRBJ2-7; D possibly uses TRBD1 or TRBD2 (6 bases each). This CDR3 spans 14 amino acids. Germline V gene sequence: CDR1 MNHEY, CDR2 SVGEGT. V lost 2 bases and J lost 3, with 11 bases in between. In nucleotides, the CDR3 is TGTGCCAGCAGTTACGCGGGACATAGCTACGAGCAGTACTTC. It encodes CASSYAGHSYEQYF.

This clonotype has more than one count but fewer than ten. The chain joins TRBV29-1 to TRBJ2-7, with D perhaps TRBD1 or TRBD2 (5 bases each). V was shortened by 0 bases and J by 7 bases, with 10 bases between the two germline ends. CDR1 SQVTM and CDR2 ANQGSEA come from the germline V gene. The CDR3 is made up of 12 amino acids. This CDR3 is CSVEDLRGEQYF. The CDR3 bases are TGCAGCGTTGAAGATCTGAGGGGTGAGCAGTACTTC.

The chain carries TRBV5-1 and TRBJ1-2, with D possibly TRBD1 on 6 matching bases. V lost 4 bases, J lost 0 bases, and 10 bases lay in between. Looked up from germline, CDR1 is SGHRS and CDR2 is YFSETQ. CDR3 length equals 14 residues. In nucleotides, the CDR3 is TGCGCCAGCAGCCAGGACAGCGCTAACTATGGCTACACCTTC. Protein: CASSQDSANYGYTF.

This sequence joins TRBV29-1 and TRBJ2-5; no clear D gene. TRBJ2-7 matches the DNA end more closely, so the J call is doubtful. Per the germline V gene, CDR1 is SQVTM and CDR2 is ANQGSEA. CDR3 length: 12 residues. CDR3 bases: TGCAGCGTTGTGGTCCTGGGCTACGAGCAGTACTTC. Protein product: CSVVVLGYEQYF.

The V gene is TRBV10-3, the J gene TRBJ2-1, with 10 bases fitting TRBD1. From germline, CDR1 is ENHRY and CDR2 SYGVKD. CDR3 length equals 15 residues. Trimming at V came to 2 bases and at J to 3 bases, leaving 1 base not matched to a gene. Here the CDR3 DNA reads TGTGCCATCAGTGAGAGGACAGGGGGCTACAATGAGCAGTTCTTC. This gives the protein CAISERTGGYNEQFF.

V and J are TRBV2 and TRBJ1-5; perhaps TRBD1 as D (5 bases). This CDR3 region has 15 residues. The V gene's germline CDR1 is SNHLY and CDR2 FYNNEI. Trimming removed 3 bases from V and 10 bases from J, with 19 bases in between. CDR3 amino acids: CASSERSAGRNPQHF. The CDR3 DNA sequence: TGTGCCAGCAGTGAGCGTTCGGCAGGGAGAAATCCCCAGCATTTT.

This clonotype was seen at least ten times. The V call is TRBV6-5, the J call TRBJ2-7; 7 bases agree with TRBD2. Trimming took 1 base from V and 4 from J; bases not matched to a gene: 4. The CDR3 loop spans 14 amino acids. Germline values: CDR1 MNHEY, CDR2 SVGAGI. CDR3: CASSYWGGQYEQYF. In nucleotides, the CDR3 is TGTGCCAGCAGTTACTGGGGGGGTCAATACGAGCAGTACTTC.

This clonotype showed up just a few times. The genes are TRBV6-6 and TRBJ2-7; 8 positions match TRBD1. This CDR3 region has 14 residues. Trimming cost V 6 bases and J 4 bases; bases outside gene matches: 8. From germline, CDR1 is MNHNY and CDR2 SVGAGI (reference sequence). The CDR3 reads CASSLGQGWYEQYF. The CDR3 region has the DNA TGTGCCAGCAGCCTTGGACAGGGATGGTACGAGCAGTACTTC.

As to this clonotype: One end of the junction varies from germline; a read error may be responsible. This rearrangement joins TRBV7-8 to TRBJ1-4; D remains unclear. This CDR3 comprises 13 residues. CDR1 is SGHVS and CDR2 is FQNEAQ in the germline V gene. The CDR3 DNA reads TGCGCCAGCAGCGGACCCGCGGGTGAAAAACTGTTTTTT. Its translation: CASSGPAGEKLFF.

The V and J genes are TRBV18 and TRBJ2-5; no firm D call. The CDR3 runs to 17 residues. V was trimmed by 3 bases and J by 2 bases, leaving 19 bases between them. Germline V gives CDR1 KGHSH, CDR2 LQKENI. In DNA, the CDR3 is TGTGCCAGCTCACCCCTATTCGTGCAGGCTACTCAAGAGACCCAGTACTTC. Translating gives CASSPLFVQATQETQYF.

This clonotype was observed a few times. CDR3 nucleotide sequence: TGTGCCAGCAGCCAAGTTCCGGGACTAGAGTACAATGAGCAGTTCTTC. As protein: CASSQVPGLEYNEQFF. The V and J genes are TRBV3-1 and TRBJ2-1; 8 bases agree with TRBD2. The germline gives CDR1 LGHDT, CDR2 YNNKEL (reference sequence). The V and J ends lost 1 base and 4 bases, in that order; junction bases with no gene match: 6. CDR3 length: 16 residues.

This clonotype was picked up a small number of times. The rearrangement joins TRBV6-5 to TRBJ2-7; D remains ambiguous. Trimming stripped 5 bases from V and 3 bases from J, with 11 bases between. From germline, CDR1 is MNHEY and CDR2 SVGAGI. The CDR3 has 13 amino acids. The CDR3 DNA reads TGTGCCAGCAGTCCCTCGGCCGGCTACGAGCAGTACTTC. This translates into CASSPSAGYEQYF.

The sample holds a few counts of this clonotype. This chain links TRBV6-5 with TRBJ1-1; TRBD1 might be the D (6 bases). CDR3 size: 15 residues. Germline assignment: CDR1 MNHEY and CDR2 SVGAGI. Trimming removed 7 bases from V and 5 bases from J, with 20 bases in between. CDR3 in amino acids: CASTHGGERGTEAFF. CDR3 in DNA: TGTGCCAGCACCCACGGGGGGGAAAGGGGGACTGAAGCTTTCTTT.

J is TRBJ1-1 and V is TRBV24-1; no clear D gene. The CDR3 contains 14 residues. The germline CDR1 and CDR2 sequences are KGHDR and SFDVKD. V was trimmed by 5 bases and J by 6 bases, leaving 15 bases between them. CDR3 residues: CATSGGISPSEAFF. The CDR3, as DNA: TGTGCCACCAGTGGGGGTATTTCGCCGTCTGAAGCTTTCTTT.

The rearrangement joins TRBV27 to TRBJ2-2; D is undetermined. The CDR3 runs to 14 residues. Germline CDR1 reads MNHEY; CDR2 reads SMNVEV (reference sequence). V was clipped by 1 base and J by 7 bases, with 10 bases between them. CDR3 nucleotides: TGTGCCAGCAGTTTATTTGCCCTCGACGGGGAGCTGTTTTTT. Its protein product is CASSLFALDGELFF.

DNA for the CDR3: TGTGCCAGCAGCCAGACAGGGGCTGAAGCTTTCTTT. Translated, it gives CASSQTGAEAFF. The V gene is TRBV3-1, the J gene TRBJ1-1; 8 nucleotides line up with TRBD1. V trimming: 3 bases; J trimming: 6 bases; junction bases outside the gene matches: 0. CDR1 is LGHDT, CDR2 YNNKEL, per germline (reference sequence). The CDR3 length is 12 residues.